One TCR beta chain is described in this entry. What it recognizes is unknown. PCR amplification relied on 60 Vbeta primers (plus 13 Jbeta primers). TCRdb's copy holds only in-frame clones and misses some; the assay was immunoSEQ multiplex PCR. The data show 200,000 to 250,000 clones, 82% seen once. Germline-derived CDR1 and CDR2 are SGHAT and FQNNGV. V dropped 5 bases and J dropped 2; count of bases not matched to a gene: 5. This CDR3 region has 14 residues. This sample is part of a study of cytomegalovirus exposure and HLA in healthy donors. Whole-study findings and limits: It was approximately 160 TCR beta chains that were listed as cytomegalovirus-associated. Exclusion applied to some V segments, including TRBV6-2 and TRBV6-3, as they were indistinguishable. The productive fraction for most TCR beta V segments was about 90% or about 30% in an earlier analysis.

This rearrangement joins TRBV11-2 to TRBJ1-1; 7 positions match TRBD1. This receptor was taken from a woman in her thirties or forties in good health and CMV-seronegative. Sequencing input: PBMCs. CDR3 region: CASSADRVNTEAFF. DNA for the CDR3: TGTGCCAGCAGCGCCGACAGGGTCAACACTGAAGCTTTCTTT.